This paragraph reports one T cell receptor beta chain. Antigen: not known. This entry is derived from a study of cytomegalovirus exposure and HLA in healthy donors. Across the study: An earlier analysis identified 100 million to 130 million unique TCR beta sequences in 150 million to 200 million T cells. Regarding the study as a whole: Sequences of the TCR beta chain were said to predict the HLA-A and HLA-B alleles of most subjects accurately.

The PCR used 60 Vbeta and 13 Jbeta primers. Measured with immunoSEQ multiplex PCR; TCRdb has only the in-frame clones, and not every one. The profile shows about 160,000 clones, around 88% of them singletons. The source material was PBMCs. The receptor was isolated from a woman aged 25 to 45 in good health and CMV-seronegative.

Written as DNA, the CDR3 is TGTGCCAGCAGTGTACGCGGACCGGGGGAGACCCAGTACTTC. Residues: CASSVRGPGETQYF. The chain carries TRBV28 and TRBJ2-5; perhaps TRBD2 as D (5 bases). The CDR3 is 14 residues long. CDR1 is MDHEN, CDR2 SYDVKM, per germline. V dropped 5 bases and J dropped 5 bases, with 15 bases sitting between them.